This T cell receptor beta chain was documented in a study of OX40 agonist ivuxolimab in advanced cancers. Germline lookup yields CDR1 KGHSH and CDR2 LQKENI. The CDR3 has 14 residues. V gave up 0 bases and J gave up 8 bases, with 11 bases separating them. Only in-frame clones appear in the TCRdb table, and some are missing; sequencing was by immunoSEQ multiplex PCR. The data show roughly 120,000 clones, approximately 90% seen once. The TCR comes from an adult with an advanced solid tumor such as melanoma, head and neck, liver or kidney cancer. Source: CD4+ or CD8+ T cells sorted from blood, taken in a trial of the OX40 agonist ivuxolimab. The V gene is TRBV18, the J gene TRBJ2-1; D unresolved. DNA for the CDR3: TGTGCCAGCTCACCACCGTCCGGGTCCGATGAGCAGTTCTTC. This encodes CASSPPSGSDEQFF.